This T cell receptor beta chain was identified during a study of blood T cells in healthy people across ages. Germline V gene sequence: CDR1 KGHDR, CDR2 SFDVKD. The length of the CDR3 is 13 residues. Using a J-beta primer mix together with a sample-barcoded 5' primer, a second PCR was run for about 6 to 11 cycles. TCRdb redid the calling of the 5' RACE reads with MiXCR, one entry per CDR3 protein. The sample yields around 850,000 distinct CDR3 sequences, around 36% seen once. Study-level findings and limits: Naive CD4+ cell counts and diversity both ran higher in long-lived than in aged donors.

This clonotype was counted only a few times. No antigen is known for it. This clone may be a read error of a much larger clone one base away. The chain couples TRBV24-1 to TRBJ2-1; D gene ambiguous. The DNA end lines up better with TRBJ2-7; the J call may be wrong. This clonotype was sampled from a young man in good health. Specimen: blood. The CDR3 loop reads CATSDPPHNEQYF. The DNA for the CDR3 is TGTGCCACCAGTGACCCCCCTCACAATGAGCAGTACTTC.